This T cell receptor (beta chain) was observed in a study of shared clonotypes between healthy human individuals. Points from the study as a whole: Four donors showed sharing of about 4.8% of naive CD4 clonotypes.

Turning to this clone: Its target is not known.

The donor population consisted of healthy HIV-negative adults with no recent acute infections or vaccinations. Using immunoSEQ multiplex PCR, the repertoire was profiled, and TCRdb retains in-frame clones only, with some absent. Here the sample spans over a million clones, approximately 70% being singletons. CDR1 is SNHLY, CDR2 FYNNEI, per germline. The CDR3 sequence is 13 residues long. Trimming cost V 5 bases and J 2 bases, with 8 bases left between them. The sequencing input was memory CD4+ T cells sorted from blood. Stated subset: CD45RA-negative fraction. V usage is TRBV2 and J usage is TRBJ2-3; D remains ambiguous. The sequence derives from a man aged 18 to 30 in good health. In nucleotides, the CDR3 is TGTGCCAGCAGTCAACAAGCCACAGATACGCAGTATTTT. Translated: CASSQQATDTQYF.